The entry below describes one T cell receptor beta chain. The antigen is undetermined. These data come from a study of T cell responses to AZD1222 COVID-19 vaccine. The method was immunoSEQ multiplex PCR; TCRdb's version includes in-frame clones alone and lacks a portion of them. Seen here are about 85,000 clones, about 85% observed once, and the top ten hold roughly 4.7%. The study, taken as a whole, reports: Most donors were white British, females outnumbered males, and clonal diversity was possibly underestimated.

This CDR3 spans 15 amino acids. Trimming pared 1 base from V and 4 bases from J, leaving 11 bases between. CDR1 and CDR2 from the germline V gene are SGHVS and FQNEAQ. The clonotype comes from an adult who received the AZD1222 COVID-19 vaccine. The chain couples TRBV7-8 to TRBJ1-3; D perhaps matches TRBD1 (6 bases). The sample in question was peripheral blood, obtained 28 days after the second AZD1222 dose. The DNA for the CDR3 is TGTGCCAGCAGCTTAGGCAGGGGAAAGGGAAACACCATATATTTT. It translates to CASSLGRGKGNTIYF.